This T cell receptor (beta chain) was captured by sequencing in a study of T cell responses to AZD1222 COVID-19 vaccine. This CDR3 is built from 13 residues. Per germline, CDR1 SEHNR and CDR2 FQNEAQ (reference sequence). Trimming took off 4 bases at V and 4 bases at J, with 11 bases between the two ends. Profiled with immunoSEQ multiplex PCR; TCRdb holds only in-frame clones, not every one. Among over 120,000 clones, almost 95% were seen once, and the ten largest hold 3% to 4.5%. V is TRBV7-9 and J is TRBJ2-7; D remains ambiguous. Material: peripheral blood, obtained 28 days after the second AZD1222 dose. The receptor was isolated from an adult who received the AZD1222 COVID-19 vaccine. The DNA of the CDR3 is TGTGCCAGCAGCTCCCCTGCCCTTTACGAGCAGTACTTC. This encodes CASSSPALYEQYF.